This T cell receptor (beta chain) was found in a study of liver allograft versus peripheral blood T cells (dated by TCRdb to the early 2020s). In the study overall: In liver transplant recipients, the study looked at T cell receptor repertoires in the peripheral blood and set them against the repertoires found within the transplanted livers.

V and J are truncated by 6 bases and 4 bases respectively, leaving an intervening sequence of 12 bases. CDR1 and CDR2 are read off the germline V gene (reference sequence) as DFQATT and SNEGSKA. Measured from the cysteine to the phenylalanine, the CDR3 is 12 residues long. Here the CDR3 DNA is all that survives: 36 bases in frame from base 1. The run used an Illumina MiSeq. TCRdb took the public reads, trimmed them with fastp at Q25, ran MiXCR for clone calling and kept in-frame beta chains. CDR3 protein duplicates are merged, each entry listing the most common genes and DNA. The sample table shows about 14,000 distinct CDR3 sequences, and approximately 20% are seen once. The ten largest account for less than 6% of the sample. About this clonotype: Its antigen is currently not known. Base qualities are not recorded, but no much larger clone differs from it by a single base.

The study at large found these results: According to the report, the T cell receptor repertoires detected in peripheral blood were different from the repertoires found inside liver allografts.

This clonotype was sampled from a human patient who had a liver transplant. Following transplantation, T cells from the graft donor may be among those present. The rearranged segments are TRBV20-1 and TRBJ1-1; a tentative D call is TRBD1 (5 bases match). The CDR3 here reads CSALGHLTEAFF. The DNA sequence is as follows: TGCAGTGCACTCGGACATCTCACTGAAGCTTTCTTT.